Listed below are T cell receptor beta chains from one sample, sequenced in a study of post-analysis software for immune sequencing data. TCRdb redid the calling of the PCR reads with MiXCR, one entry per CDR3 protein. The data contain about 760,000 distinct CDR3 sequences, about 32% of them singletons. Sequenced sample: blood. The receptors were sampled from a girl between 10 and 17 years old with multiple sclerosis. CDR3s include the opening cysteine and the closing phenylalanine or tryptophan. A D gene is named only where the DNA matches it firmly. Where a row states a size, it is once, few, many or the class of an expanded clone; other rows omit it.

len	v_gene	j_gene	abundance	d_gene	CDR3aa	CDR3nt
13	TRBV7-2	TRBJ2-3	.	.	CATEPETWDTQYF	TGTGCCACCGAGCCGGAGACATGGGATACGCAGTATTTT
13	TRBV9	TRBJ1-5	few	.	CASSAAGNQPQHF	TGTGCCAGCAGCGCTGCCGGCAATCAGCCCCAGCATTTT
13	TRBV12-3/TRBV12-4	TRBJ1-2	many	TRBD1	CASSSGQGYGYTF	TGTGCCAGCAGTTCGGGACAGGGCTATGGCTACACCTTC
15	TRBV5-6	TRBJ1-1	.	.	CASSSPRVRGTEAFF	TGTGCCAGCAGCTCACCTCGGGTTCGGGGAACTGAAGCTTTCTTT
15	TRBV7-9	TRBJ2-7	few	.	CSSSLVTEDSYEQYF	TGTTCCAGCAGCTTAGTGACTGAGGACTCCTACGAGCAGTACTTC
16	TRBV7-2	TRBJ2-7	many	TRBD1	CASSLVSGQGFYEQYF	TGTGCCAGCAGTCTTGTATCGGGACAGGGGTTCTACGAGCAGTACTTC
15	TRBV2	TRBJ2-3	.	.	CASTELGVRTDTQYF	TGTGCCAGCACCGAACTAGGGGTCCGCACAGATACGCAGTATTTT
16	TRBV28	TRBJ1-5	.	.	CASRGSAGVGNQPQHF	TGTGCCAGCAGGGGAAGCGCGGGGGTCGGGAATCAGCCCCAGCATTTT
13	TRBV28	TRBJ2-7	many	.	CASSFWGRYEQYF	TGTGCCAGCAGCTTTTGGGGTCGCTACGAGCAGTACTTC
14	TRBV6-1	TRBJ1-2	.	TRBD1	CATPFGQGAKGYTF	TGTGCCACACCTTTCGGACAGGGGGCGAAGGGCTACACCTTC
14	TRBV7-9	TRBJ2-4	.	.	CASSAGGTKNIQYF	TGTGCCAGCAGTGCAGGGGGGACCAAAAACATTCAGTACTTC
12	TRBV2	TRBJ1-2	few	.	CASDGAVDGYTF	TGTGCCAGCGACGGAGCAGTTGACGGCTACACCTTC
15	TRBV28	TRBJ2-7	.	.	CASSFGGTEGYEQYF	TGTGCCAGCAGTTTTGGGGGCACGGAAGGGTACGAGCAGTACTTC
12	TRBV5-1	TRBJ2-7	.	.	CANSLPAYEQYF	TGCGCCAACAGCTTGCCTGCCTACGAGCAGTACTTC
17	TRBV11-2	TRBJ2-7	.	.	CASSLDLGEEGTYEQYF	TGTGCCAGCAGCTTAGATCTTGGGGAGGAGGGAACCTACGAGCAGTACTTC
16	TRBV6-5	TRBJ2-1	.	.	CASSSDRTTSYNEQFF	TGTGCCAGCAGTAGCGACAGGACAACCTCCTACAATGAGCAGTTCTTC
11	TRBV29-1	TRBJ2-3	few	.	CSVEKADTQYF	TGCAGCGTTGAGAAGGCGGATACGCAGTATTTT
14	TRBV7-2	TRBJ2-7	.	TRBD2	CASSLGLAWNEQYF	TGTGCCAGCAGCTTAGGACTAGCGTGGAATGAGCAGTACTTC
17	TRBV9	TRBJ2-5	.	TRBD2	CASSVDLVGGTKETLYF	TGTGCCAGCAGCGTAGATCTCGTGGGAGGGACGAAAGAGACCCTGTACTTC
15	TRBV4-1	TRBJ1-5	.	TRBD1	CASSRDRGTYQPQHF	TGCGCCAGCAGCCGCGACAGGGGGACATATCAGCCCCAGCATTTT
15	TRBV18	TRBJ2-5	once	.	CASSPAWGDHETQYF	TGTGCCAGCTCCCCCGCGTGGGGGGACCACGAGACCCAGTACTTC
14	TRBV7-9	TRBJ2-4	few	.	CASTSGVDKNIQYF	TGTGCCAGCACATCAGGGGTGGACAAAAACATTCAGTACTTC
15	TRBV10-3	TRBJ2-3	.	.	CAIREEARGSDTQYF	TGTGCCATCAGGGAAGAGGCGCGGGGCTCAGATACGCAGTATTTT
14	TRBV7-9	TRBJ1-1	.	TRBD1	CASSSTGVNTEAFF	TGTGCCAGCAGCTCGACAGGGGTGAACACTGAAGCTTTCTTT
16	TRBV5-1	TRBJ2-1	.	TRBD2	CASSSQRSGSQYEQFF	TGCGCCAGCAGCTCCCAAAGGAGCGGGAGTCAGTATGAGCAGTTCTTC
15	TRBV28	TRBJ1-2	.	.	CASSYTTGGGYGYTF	TGTGCCAGCAGTTATACGACAGGAGGCGGCTATGGCTACACCTTC
20	TRBV4-2	TRBJ1-4	.	TRBD1	CASSQVLPGDSHTTNEKLFF	TGTGCCAGCAGCCAAGTCTTACCAGGGGACAGCCACACAACTAATGAAAAACTGTTTTTT
14	TRBV7-2	TRBJ2-7	few	.	CASSLVVGAYVQYF	TGTGCCAGCAGCTTAGTGGTCGGGGCTTACGTGCAGTACTTC
15	TRBV12-3/TRBV12-4	TRBJ2-3	.	TRBD2	CASSSTSGGGDTQYF	TGTGCCAGCAGTTCAACTAGCGGGGGAGGAGATACGCAGTATTTT
19	TRBV28	TRBJ2-1	.	.	CASSLSPAGQGMIGETQFF	TGTGCCAGCAGCTTATCCCCAGCAGGGCAGGGGATGATTGGGGAGACCCAGTTCTTC
14	TRBV20-1	TRBJ2-2	.	.	CSARKGVSTGELFF	TGCAGTGCTAGAAAGGGGGTATCCACCGGGGAGCTGTTTTTT
13	TRBV6-6	TRBJ1-5	.	.	CASSPGGGGPQHF	TGTGCCAGCAGTCCGGGCGGCGGCGGGCCCCAGCATTTT
16	TRBV2	TRBJ1-2	.	.	CASSVVISSGSGGYTF	TGTGCCAGCAGTGTAGTTATTTCTTCAGGGAGCGGTGGCTACACCTTC
13	TRBV20-1	TRBJ2-4	.	.	CSARVGFGNIQYF	TGCAGTGCTAGAGTAGGGTTCGGAAACATTCAGTACTTC
17	TRBV24-1	TRBJ2-5	.	TRBD1	CATSEGRTGATYNEQYF	TGTGCCACCAGTGAGGGTCGGACAGGGGCCACCTACAATGAGCAGTACTTC
15	TRBV5-5	TRBJ1-1	.	TRBD1	CASSSRTGSNTEAFF	TGTGCCAGCAGCTCCCGGACAGGGTCGAACACTGAAGCTTTCTTT
12	TRBV6-6	TRBJ1-4	few	.	CASTEGGEKLFF	TGTGCCAGCACGGAAGGGGGAGAAAAACTGTTTTTT
13	TRBV10-2	TRBJ2-7	many	TRBD1	CASSGTGAGEQYF	TGCGCCAGCAGTGGGACAGGGGCGGGCGAGCAGTACTTC
16	TRBV13	TRBJ2-2	few	TRBD2	CASSAGLAGATGELFF	TGTGCCAGCAGCGCCGGACTAGCGGGAGCAACCGGGGAGCTGTTTTTT
17	TRBV2	TRBJ1-1	.	.	CASMMGLWASMNTEAFF	TGTGCCAGCATGATGGGGTTATGGGCGTCAATGAACACTGAAGCTTTCTTT
13	TRBV7-2	TRBJ2-3	.	.	CASSPWGTDTQYF	TGTGCCAGCAGCCCCTGGGGCACAGATACGCAGTATTTT
14	TRBV3-1	TRBJ2-7	.	.	CASSPRSFGHEQYF	TGTGCCAGCAGCCCCCGGAGTTTCGGCCACGAGCAGTACTTC
14	TRBV4-1	TRBJ1-1	once	.	CASSPWTRDTEAFF	TGCGCCAGCAGCCCTTGGACAAGGGACACTGAAGCTTTCTTT
15	TRBV7-9	TRBJ2-5	.	.	CASSLGSANQETQYF	TGTGCCAGCAGCTTGGGCAGTGCCAACCAAGAGACCCAGTACTTC
14	TRBV20-1	TRBJ1-4	few	TRBD1	CSASDRVFNEKLFF	TGCAGTGCATCGGACAGGGTTTTCAATGAAAAACTGTTTTTT
15	TRBV7-9	TRBJ1-4	.	TRBD1	CASSFWDRGYEKLFF	TGTGCCAGCAGCTTCTGGGACAGGGGGTACGAAAAACTGTTTTTT
16	TRBV4-3	TRBJ2-1	.	.	CASSQVAGGVYNEQFF	TGCGCCAGCAGCCAAGTGGCAGGGGGGGTCTACAATGAGCAGTTCTTC
11	TRBV29-1	TRBJ1-2	.	.	CSVAVNYGYTF	TGCAGCGTTGCAGTAAACTATGGCTACACCTTC
13	TRBV6-6	TRBJ2-7	many	.	CASSSLRGGEQYF	TGTGCCAGCTCCTCGCTAAGGGGCGGCGAGCAGTACTTC
14	TRBV9	TRBJ2-1	few	TRBD2	CASSVGREGNEQFF	TGTGCCAGCAGCGTGGGTCGGGAGGGGAATGAGCAGTTCTTC
14	TRBV20-1	TRBJ2-1	.	.	CSARGGILHNEQFF	TGCAGTGCCCGTGGTGGGATCCTGCACAATGAGCAGTTCTTC
16	TRBV7-9	TRBJ2-6	.	.	CASSPRGLSGANVLTF	TGTGCCAGCAGCCCCCGGGGGCTCTCTGGGGCCAACGTCCTGACTTTC
11	TRBV28	TRBJ2-5	few	.	CASSFIETQYF	TGTGCCAGCAGTTTTATCGAGACCCAGTACTTC
15	TRBV20-1	TRBJ2-4	once	TRBD1	CSARGDSVYKNIQYF	TGCAGTGCTAGAGGGGACAGCGTCTACAAAAACATTCAGTACTTC
13	TRBV4-3	TRBJ1-5	.	.	CASSGDLNQPQHF	TGCGCCAGCAGCGGGGACCTAAATCAGCCCCAGCATTTT
14	TRBV7-2	TRBJ1-5	few	TRBD1	CASSPDRVGQPQHF	TGTGCCAGCAGCCCGGACAGGGTAGGTCAGCCCCAGCATTTT
14	TRBV7-8	TRBJ2-3	.	.	CASSLVPMGDTQYF	TGTGCCAGCAGCTTAGTTCCGATGGGGGATACGCAGTATTTT
15	TRBV3-1	TRBJ1-2	.	.	CASSQGASVGFGYTF	TGTGCCAGCAGCCAAGGGGCGTCGGTAGGGTTTGGCTACACCTTC
14	TRBV25-1	TRBJ1-2	few	.	CASSEEKGFIGYTF	TGTGCCAGCAGTGAAGAGAAGGGTTTCATTGGCTACACCTTC
14	TRBV29-1	TRBJ2-1	.	TRBD2	CSVAPTSRLREQFF	TGCAGCGTTGCCCCGACTAGCCGTCTCAGGGAGCAGTTCTTC